These 15 T cell receptor beta chains were all obtained from the same sample, sequenced in a study of post-analysis software for immune sequencing data. Study conclusions and caveats: Roughly five TRBV segments appeared more often in patients than in controls, and TRBV5-6, TRBV5-1 and TRBV20-1 were among these.

No cognate antigen is known for these TCRs. Built from TCR beta cDNA, the libraries had unique molecular identifiers in them. TCRdb re-called the PCR reads through MiXCR, storing one row per CDR3 protein. This table has about 800,000 distinct CDR3 sequences, 25% to 30% appearing once. Sequenced: blood. Receptors were obtained from a girl aged 5-17 years with multiple sclerosis.

The rearrangement joins TRBV4-3 to TRBJ2-7; D remains ambiguous. Germline V gene lookup returns CDR1 LGHNA and CDR2 YSLEER. V lost 0 bases and J 2 bases, leaving 11 bases between the germline ends. The CDR3 consists of 15 residues. The CDR3 coding sequence is TGCGCCAGCAGCCAAGAGAAGGTGAAACCCTACGAGCAGTACTTC. Translating it yields CASSQEKVKPYEQYF.

This rearrangement joins TRBV3-1 to TRBJ1-1; weak D call: TRBD1 (5 bases). Germline CDR1 and CDR2: LGHDT and YNNKEL (reference sequence). This CDR3 contains 16 residues. Between the trimmed V and J ends, which lost 1 base and 0 bases, there was a span of 12 bases. The CDR3 loop is CASSQVLGALNTEAFF. Here the CDR3 DNA reads TGTGCCAGCAGCCAAGTTCTAGGGGCGTTGAACACTGAAGCTTTCTTT.

This clonotype has only a few counts. V is TRBV12-3 or TRBV12-4 and J is TRBJ2-1, with D possibly TRBD2 on 6 matching bases. CDR3 length: 16 residues. The V gene lost 1 base and the J gene lost 3 bases, with 13 bases spanning the gap. In DNA form, the CDR3 reads TGTGCCAGCAGTTTAGTCAGCGGGTTGGACTACAATGAGCAGTTCTTC. This gives the protein CASSLVSGLDYNEQFF.

J is TRBJ2-3 and V is TRBV20-1, with a weak D call TRBD2 (7 bases). Germline V CDR1 and CDR2: DFQATT, SNEGSKA (reference sequence). The CDR3 sequence is 14 residues long. CDR3 in DNA: TGCAGCCCTCGGGGGGCACTGGGTTTGAGTACGCAGTATTTT. Protein: CSPRGALGLSTQYF.

Notes on this clonotype: One end of the junction fails to match germline, which may point to a read error. The J gene is TRBJ1-2, the V gene TRBV20-1; 7 bases fit TRBD1. CDR1 DFQATT and CDR2 SNEGSKA come from the germline V gene (reference sequence). This CDR3 has 14 residues. The CDR3 DNA reads as TGCAGTGCTAGGATTACAGGGGCCGTCTATGGCTACACCTTT. Protein sequence: CSARITGAVYGYTF.

The gene calls are TRBV3-1 and TRBJ2-1; D unclear. Trimming removed 4 bases from V and 2 bases from J, with 18 bases in between. Germline V gene data show CDR1 as LGHDT and CDR2 as YNNKEL (reference sequence). The CDR3 has 17 amino acids. CDR3 sequence: CASSPTPFSGPYNEQFF. In nucleotides, the CDR3 is TGTGCCAGCAGCCCCACCCCTTTTTCAGGCCCCTACAATGAGCAGTTCTTC.

The chain employs TRBV6-6 and TRBJ2-5; D possibly matches TRBD1 or TRBD2 (5 bases each). The CDR3 consists of 15 residues. Per the germline V gene, CDR1 is MNHNY and CDR2 is SVGAGI (reference sequence). Trimming cost V 7 bases and J 2 bases, with 17 bases left between them. The CDR3 nucleotides are TGTGCCAGCACCAAATACGGGGCCGCACAAGAGACCCAGTACTTC. It yields the protein CASTKYGAAQETQYF.

In its sample, this clonotype was seen a few times. The chain links TRBV6-2 or TRBV6-3 to TRBJ2-7; the D call may be TRBD1 or TRBD2 (5 bases each). V shed 2 bases and J shed 4 bases, with 15 bases lying between them. CDR3 length equals 15 residues. Germline values: CDR1 MNHEY, CDR2 SVGEGT. The CDR3 DNA reads as TGTGCCAGCAGTTACGGGGGAGAGGGTCGGTACGAGCAGTACTTC. It yields the protein CASSYGGEGRYEQYF.

This chain links TRBV12-3 or TRBV12-4 with TRBJ1-6, with D possibly TRBD1 on 5 matching bases. V gave up 5 bases and J gave up 7 bases, with 15 bases separating them. This CDR3 spans 15 amino acids. CDR3 sequence reads: CASSPREGSNSPLHF. The CDR3 DNA follows: TGTGCCAGCAGTCCCCGTGAGGGGAGCAATTCACCCCTCCACTTT.

This clonotype was counted a few times. The CDR3: CASSQVKTGVGTNTEAFF. The DNA for the CDR3 is TGCGCCAGCAGCCAAGTCAAAACGGGAGTGGGGACGAACACTGAAGCTTTCTTT. The chain joins TRBV4-3 to TRBJ1-1; TRBD1 might be the D (5 bases). The V gene's germline CDR1 is LGHNA and CDR2 YSLEER. The CDR3 sequence is 18 residues long. V lost 1 base to trimming and J lost 1 base, with 19 bases between them.

The sample holds many counts of this clonotype. This may arise from a read error, as a much more abundant clone is one base away. The rearrangement uses TRBV10-1 and TRBJ2-1; D uncertain. Germline V gene lookup returns CDR1 WNHNN and CDR2 SYGVQD (reference sequence). This CDR3 has 14 amino acids. V shed 6 bases and J shed 1 base, with 10 bases lying between them. Written as DNA, the CDR3 is TGCGCCAGCAGGGAGAAAGAATCCTACAATGAGCAGTTCTTC. Its protein is CASREKESYNEQFF.

The chain couples TRBV29-1 to TRBJ2-1; TRBD1 aligns across 11 bases. Trimming at V came to 4 bases and at J to 6 bases, leaving 2 bases not matched to a gene. This CDR3 spans 13 amino acids. Germline V gene sequence: CDR1 SQVTM, CDR2 ANQGSEA. CDR3 sequence (DNA): TGCAGCGTTGCGGGGACAGGGGGCAATGAGCAGTTCTTC. Protein: CSVAGTGGNEQFF.

The chain is built from TRBV3-1 and TRBJ1-5; possibly TRBD1 for D (5 bases). The CDR3 runs 14 residues. The V end was cut by 3 bases, the J end by 3 bases, with 9 bases between. The germline V gene has CDR1 LGHDT and CDR2 YNNKEL (reference sequence). This CDR3 reads CASSQGGDNQPQHF. CDR3 nucleotide sequence: TGTGCCAGCAGCCAGGGGGGGGACAATCAGCCCCAGCATTTT. The entire variable domain, with the rest obtained from reference TRBV3-1 and TRBJ1-5, is as follows: DTAVSQTPKYLVTQMGNDKSIKCEQNLGHDTMYWYKQDSKKFLKIMFSYNNKELIINETVPNRFSPKSPDKAHLNLHINSLELGDSAVYFCASSQGGDNQPQHFGDGTRLSIL.

The chain combines TRBV11-1 with TRBJ2-5; the D call may be TRBD1 or TRBD2 (6 bases each). The germline V gene encodes CDR1 SGHAT and CDR2 FQDESV (reference sequence). The V gene lost 1 base and the J gene lost 5 bases, with 11 bases spanning the gap. The CDR3 extends over 14 amino acids. CDR3 sequence: CASSLDGGPETQYF. CDR3 sequence (DNA): TGTGCCAGCAGCTTAGACGGGGGCCCCGAGACCCAGTACTTC. Full variable domain (rest looked up from reference TRBV11-1 and TRBJ2-5): EAEVAQSPRYKITEKSQAVAFWCDPISGHATLYWYRQILGQGPELLVQFQDESVVDDSQLPKDRFSAERLKGVDSTLKIQPAELGDSAMYLCASSLDGGPETQYFGPGTRLLVL.

The chain uses TRBV3-1 and TRBJ1-5, with D unresolved. Germline V lookup: CDR1 LGHDT, CDR2 YNNKEL (reference sequence). V lost 0 bases and J lost 3, with 6 bases in between. The CDR3 is 14 residues long. Here the CDR3 DNA reads TGTGCCAGCAGCCAAGACGGGAACAATCAGCCCCAGCATTTT. This sequence encodes CASSQDGNNQPQHF.